What follows are 18 T cell receptor beta chains derived from one specimen sequenced in a study of T cell responses to AZD1222 COVID-19 vaccine (dated by TCRdb to the early 2020s). Libraries were constructed by the immunoSEQ multiplex PCR assay. Drawn from immuneACCESS, this table holds only the in-frame rearrangements with V and J called that TCRdb kept. Clones are partly lost; checked studies trace under half to an unresolved V gene and leave the rest unexplained. For this sample the table gives around 130,000 clones, of which 88% were detected only once. Of the sample, 7.6% falls within the top ten clones. This sample's time point label indicates: baseline before first vaccination. Sequencing used peripheral blood, obtained on day 0 of AZD1222 vaccination. The receptor source for this set is an adult in good health.

This chain connects TRBV5-5 to TRBJ1-2; maybe TRBD1 (5 bases). Trimming cost V 0 bases and J 12 bases, with 12 bases left between them. The germline V gene encodes CDR1 SGHKS and CDR2 YYEKEE (reference sequence). The CDR3 is made up of 12 amino acids. For the CDR3, the DNA is TGTGCCAGCAGCTTGGGGGGACGGTCTCACACCTTC. This codes for CASSLGGRSHTF.

V gene TRBV3-1 (or the pseudogene TRBV3-2) combines with J gene TRBJ1-5; possible D gene TRBD1, 5 bases. Trimming removed 8 bases at V and 3 bases at J, with 8 bases between. The germline V gene encodes CDR1 LGHDT and CDR2 YNNKEL (reference sequence). This CDR3 has 12 amino acids. CDR3 in DNA: TGTGCCAGCGGCAGGGCCAATCAGCCCCAGCATTTT. Its protein is CASGRANQPQHF.

The chain combines TRBV7-2 with TRBJ2-3; perhaps D is TRBD1 or TRBD2 (5 bases each). The CDR3 spans 17 residues. V lost 4 bases and J lost 3, with 20 bases in between. Germline V CDR1 and CDR2: SGHTA, FQGNSA. CDR3 amino acids: CASSYPGTRSKTDTQYF. CDR3 nucleotide sequence: TGTGCCAGCAGCTACCCGGGGACGAGGTCAAAAACAGATACGCAGTATTTT.

This clone has just one count. CDR3 in amino acids: CASSLGASGSQYF. CDR3 DNA sequence: TGTGCCAGCAGCTTAGGGGCTAGCGGGAGCCAGTACTTC. The chain combines TRBV11-2 with TRBJ2-5, with 10 bases fitting TRBD2. CDR1 is SGHAT and CDR2 is FQNNGV in the germline V gene. After removal of 1 base from V and 10 bases from J, the junction contained 3 bases not matched to a gene. The CDR3 runs 13 residues. Full variable domain (rest looked up from reference TRBV11-2 and TRBJ2-5): EAGVAQSPRYKIIEKRQSVAFWCNPISGHATLYWYQQILGQGPKLLIQFQNNGVVDDSQLPKDRFSAERLKGVDSTLKIQPAKLEDSAVYLCASSLGASGSQYFGPGTRLLVL.

V is TRBV28 and J is TRBJ2-7; D ambiguous. CDR1 MDHEN and CDR2 SYDVKM come from the germline V gene. The CDR3 sequence is 12 residues long. Deletions cut 5 bases from V and 0 bases from J, with 5 bases between. The CDR3 DNA follows: TGTGCCAGCAGTGCCATCTCCTACGAGCAGTACTTC. Amino acid sequence: CASSAISYEQYF.

This rearrangement joins TRBV6-1 to TRBJ1-6; a possible D gene is TRBD1 (5 bases). The CDR3 covers 16 residues. Trimming cost V 1 base and J 9 bases, with 16 bases left between them. The germline gives CDR1 MNHNS, CDR2 SASEGT. This CDR3 is CASSEVIGALLSPLHF. DNA of the CDR3: TGTGCCAGCAGTGAAGTAATAGGGGCCTTACTTTCACCCCTCCACTTT.

Written as DNA, the CDR3 is TGCGCCAGCAGTCAAACCGGGAAAAACTACGAGCAGTACTTC. Translated: CASSQTGKNYEQYF. The chain employs TRBV5-1 and TRBJ2-7; perhaps TRBD2 as D (5 bases). The CDR3 has 14 residues. Trimming left V 5 bases short and J 3 bases short, with 15 bases between. Germline loops: CDR1 SGHRS, CDR2 YFSETQ.

V and J are TRBV18 and TRBJ1-5; TRBD1 matches 7 bases. V lost 2 bases, J lost 7 bases, and 8 bases stayed unmatched. Germline-derived CDR1 and CDR2 are KGHSH and LQKENI. The CDR3 is made up of 15 amino acids. In nucleotides, the CDR3 is TGTGCCAGCTCACCAACCCAGGGGGAAGGGCAGCCCCAGCATTTT. Translation: CASSPTQGEGQPQHF.

This rearrangement joins TRBV3-1 (or the pseudogene TRBV3-2) to TRBJ2-7; perhaps TRBD1 as D (6 bases). Per germline, CDR1 LGHDT and CDR2 YNNKEL (reference sequence). CDR3 length: 14 residues. The V end lost 1 base, the J end lost 3 bases, and 10 bases lay between the germline ends. CDR3 sequence (DNA): TGTGCCAGCAGCCAAGGACAGGTTAACTACGAGCAGTACTTC. Translating it yields CASSQGQVNYEQYF.

This chain links TRBV9 with TRBJ2-7; the match to TRBD1 covers 11 bases. The CDR3 sequence is 16 residues long. Trimming at V came to 2 bases and at J to 3 bases, leaving 7 bases not matched to a gene. The germline V gene has CDR1 SGDLS and CDR2 YYNGEE. As DNA, the CDR3 is TGTGCCAGCAGCGTCGGGACAGGGGGTAGCAACTACGAGCAGTACTTC. This encodes CASSVGTGGSNYEQYF.

This chain connects TRBV7-2 to TRBJ2-1; 10 nucleotides agree with TRBD2. CDR1 is SGHTA and CDR2 is FQGNSA in the germline V gene. This CDR3 is built from 15 residues. The V and J ends lost 3 bases and 2 bases, in that order; junction bases with no gene match: 1. The CDR3 bases are TGTGCCAGCAGCTTTAGCGGGGGGACCTACAATGAGCAGTTCTTC. The encoded protein is CASSFSGGTYNEQFF.

The chain links TRBV7-2 to TRBJ2-2; D could derive from TRBD1 or TRBD2 (5 bases each). Germline V gene sequence: CDR1 SGHTA, CDR2 FQGNSA. The V gene lost 10 bases and the J gene lost 2 bases, with 17 bases spanning the gap. CDR3 length: 15 amino acids. CDR3 coding DNA: TGTGCCAACCCTAAGCCGGGGACCAACACCGGGGAGCTGTTTTTT. Translation: CANPKPGTNTGELFF.

The chain links TRBV19 to TRBJ2-2; a weak D match, TRBD1 (5 bases). The CDR3 is 18 residues long. Trimming stripped 3 bases from V and 7 bases from J, with 24 bases between. From germline, CDR1 is LNHDA and CDR2 SQIVND (reference sequence). Here the CDR3 DNA reads TGTGCCAGTAGTATCCTCCTCGGACCGAATAGGGGCGACGGGGAGCTGTTTTTT. Protein product: CASSILLGPNRGDGELFF.

V and J are TRBV9 and TRBJ1-4; D is perhaps TRBD1 (6 bases). The CDR3 is made up of 15 amino acids. The ends were cut back, 3 bases at V and 4 bases at J, with 13 bases in the middle. Germline V lookup: CDR1 SGDLS, CDR2 YYNGEE. The CDR3 DNA sequence: TGTGCCAGCAGCGCGGGGACAAGCTTTAATGAAAAACTGTTTTTT. Protein product: CASSAGTSFNEKLFF. The full variable domain, in which reference TRBV9 and TRBJ1-4 provide the parts outside the CDR3, is DSGVTQTPKHLITATGQRVTLRCSPRSGDLSVYWYQQSLDQGLQFLIQYYNGEERAKGNILERFSAQQFPDLHSELNLSSLELGDSALYFCASSAGTSFNEKLFFGSGTQLSVL.

V and J are TRBV28 and TRBJ2-2; 12 nucleotides match TRBD1. J was trimmed by 6 bases and V by 3 bases; bases with no gene match: 5. The CDR3 has 16 amino acids. In germline, CDR1 is MDHEN, CDR2 SYDVKM. The CDR3 bases are TGTGCCAGCAGTTTTGGGGACAGGGGGCAATCCGGGGAGCTGTTTTTT. This encodes CASSFGDRGQSGELFF.

Written as DNA, the CDR3 is TGCAGCGTTGAAGGGCAGGGGGGGACTAGCGGGAGTCGCGAGCAGTACTTC. This sequence encodes CSVEGQGGTSGSREQYF. The V gene is TRBV29-1, the J gene TRBJ2-7; 14 bases map to TRBD2. The CDR3 is 17 amino acids. Germline CDR1 SQVTM, CDR2 ANQGSEA. V gave up 1 base and J gave up 6 bases; unmatched junction bases: 11.

The rearrangement joins TRBV5-8 to TRBJ1-4; 10 nucleotides agree with TRBD1. The germline V gene has CDR1 SGHTS and CDR2 YDEGEE. The CDR3 extends over 15 amino acids. With 4 bases clipped from V and 9 bases from J, the junction kept 9 bases outside the gene matches. CDR3 loop: CASSLPGTGVQKLFF. The CDR3 bases are TGTGCCAGCAGCCTACCCGGGACAGGGGTGCAAAAACTGTTTTTT.

The chain couples TRBV4-3 to TRBJ1-2; D may be TRBD1 (6 bases). The CDR3 has 15 residues. Deletions cut 3 bases from V and 4 bases from J, with 15 bases between. Germline V lookup: CDR1 LGHNA, CDR2 YSLEER. The CDR3 nucleotides are TGCGCCAGCAGCCACGCTTGGACAGAAGCCTATGGCTACACCTTC. As protein: CASSHAWTEAYGYTF.